This entry lists 12 T cell receptor beta chains sequenced from one sample in a study of blood T cell repertoires in COVID-19. TCRdb's table, derived via immunoSEQ multiplex PCR, lists solely in-frame clones and lacks some. The table has 98,000 or so clones, roughly 84% seen once. Sequenced: peripheral blood. Receptors were obtained from a man in his 60s with acute or convalescent COVID-19.

The CDR3 DNA reads TGCGCCAGCAGTGAGATGACAGGGCCCACAGATACGCAGTATTTT. It translates to CASSEMTGPTDTQYF. The chain uses TRBV10-2 and TRBJ2-3; 7 bases fit TRBD1. The CDR3 has 15 residues. After removal of 2 bases from V and 2 bases from J, the junction contained 4 bases not matched to a gene. CDR1 WSHSY and CDR2 SAAADI come from the germline V gene.

With respect to this clone: The junction differs from germline at one of its ends, possibly a read error. The V gene is TRBV25-1, the J gene TRBJ1-6; D perhaps matches TRBD1 (5 bases). Germline V gene sequence: CDR1 MGHDK, CDR2 SYGVNS. The CDR3 has 11 amino acids. CDR3 bases: TGTGCCAGCAGTGATGCAGGGTCCCTGACGTTT. It encodes CASSDAGSLTF. Looking up the rest from reference TRBV25-1 and TRBJ1-6 gives the full variable domain: EADIYQTPRYLVIGTGKKITLECSQTMGHDKMYWYQQDPGMELHLIHYSYGVNSTEKGDLSSESTVSRIRTEHFPLTLESARPSHTSQYLCASSDAGSLTFGNGTRLTVT.

The V and J genes are TRBV24-1 and TRBJ2-3; 7 nucleotides align to TRBD1. V dropped 9 bases and J dropped 6; count of bases not matched to a gene: 14. The CDR3 is 15 residues long. CDR1 and CDR2 (germline): KGHDR, SFDVKD. The CDR3 DNA follows: TGTGCCACCGGACGGACTCAACAGGGGCGGGATACGCAGTATTTT. Translation: CATGRTQQGRDTQYF.

This clone showed up just once. V usage is TRBV6-6 and J usage is TRBJ1-2; D gene unclear. The CDR3 loop spans 15 amino acids. V lost 5 bases and J 0 bases, leaving 13 bases between the germline ends. Germline V CDR1 and CDR2: MNHNY, SVGAGI (reference sequence). The CDR3 DNA reads as TGTGCCAGCAGTAATCCTGCGGGAGCTAACTATGGCTACACCTTC. It is translated as CASSNPAGANYGYTF.

The chain carries TRBV5-1 and TRBJ2-7; maybe TRBD1 (5 bases). V was pared by 4 bases and J by 1 base, with 15 bases between. CDR3 length equals 15 residues. CDR1 and CDR2 from the germline V gene are SGHRS and YFSETQ. The DNA of the CDR3 is TGCGCCAGCAGCCCAGGACACTCTATATCCTACGAGCAGTACTTC. The encoded protein is CASSPGHSISYEQYF.

The sample holds a few counts of this clone. The chain is built from TRBV19 and TRBJ2-3; 9 nucleotides line up with TRBD2. CDR1 is LNHDA, CDR2 SQIVND, per germline (reference sequence). This CDR3 contains 16 residues. J gave up 0 bases and V 2 bases, and 3 bases lay outside the gene matches. CDR3 DNA sequence: TGTGCCAGTAGTATAAGCGGGGGGCCTAGCACAGATACGCAGTATTTT. Its protein is CASSISGGPSTDTQYF.

The gene calls are TRBV29-1 and TRBJ2-2; D is perhaps TRBD1 (5 bases). The CDR3 is made up of 14 amino acids. V was clipped by 8 bases and J by 7 bases, with 20 bases between them. From germline, CDR1 is SQVTM and CDR2 ANQGSEA. The CDR3 protein is CSRAPQGSGGELFF. CDR3 nucleotide sequence: TGCAGCCGTGCCCCCCAGGGAAGTGGCGGGGAGCTGTTTTTT.

The rearrangement uses TRBV18 and TRBJ2-4, with TRBD1 as a possible D gene (8 bases). CDR3 length: 15 residues. Trimming removed 2 bases from V and 5 bases from J, with 13 bases in between. Germline loops: CDR1 KGHSH, CDR2 LQKENI. CDR3 region: CASSPWTGRENIQYF. The DNA for the CDR3 is TGTGCCAGCTCACCATGGACAGGGAGGGAAAACATTCAGTACTTC.

The chain couples TRBV29-1 to TRBJ1-1; the match to TRBD1 covers 10 bases. CDR3 length equals 18 residues. The J segment lost 1 base and the V segment lost 7 bases, leaving 18 bases of the junction unmatched. CDR1 and CDR2 (germline): SQVTM, ANQGSEA. CDR3 DNA sequence: TGCAGCGGAGCCCGGGACAGGGGCTTTACGGAACGGAACACTGAAGCTTTCTTT. Translating gives CSGARDRGFTERNTEAFF.

This clone was found a few times. The gene calls are TRBV7-6 and TRBJ1-5; no clear D. V gave up 5 bases and J gave up 6 bases, with 17 bases separating them. The CDR3 length is 15 residues. Looked up from germline, CDR1 is SGHVS and CDR2 is FNYEAQ. This CDR3 reads CASSLGAAGGQPQHF. CDR3 sequence (DNA): TGTGCCAGCAGCCTGGGCGCCGCGGGAGGTCAGCCCCAGCATTTT. Filled out from reference TRBV7-6 and TRBJ1-5, the complete variable domain reads GAGVSQSPRYKVTKRGQDVALRCDPISGHVSLYWYRQALGQGPEFLTYFNYEAQQDKSGLPNDRFSAERPEGSISTLTIQRTEQRDSAMYRCASSLGAAGGQPQHFGDGTRLSIL.

The rearrangement uses TRBV5-1 and TRBJ1-1; no clear D. Trimming cost V 5 bases and J 6 bases, with 23 bases left between them. The germline V gene encodes CDR1 SGHRS and CDR2 YFSETQ. The CDR3 loop spans 16 amino acids. The CDR3 sequence is CASRYRSSLLSAEAFF. CDR3 in DNA: TGCGCCAGCAGATATCGGTCGAGTCTTCTAAGTGCTGAAGCTTTCTTT.

The chain couples TRBV27 to TRBJ2-4, with 7 bases matching TRBD1. The CDR3 contains 15 residues. J lost 8 bases, V lost 5 bases, and 12 bases had no gene match. Germline V gives CDR1 MNHEY, CDR2 SMNVEV (reference sequence). CDR3 sequence reads: CASSPRQGAADIQYF. CDR3 bases: TGTGCCAGCAGTCCCCGACAGGGAGCGGCGGACATTCAGTACTTC.